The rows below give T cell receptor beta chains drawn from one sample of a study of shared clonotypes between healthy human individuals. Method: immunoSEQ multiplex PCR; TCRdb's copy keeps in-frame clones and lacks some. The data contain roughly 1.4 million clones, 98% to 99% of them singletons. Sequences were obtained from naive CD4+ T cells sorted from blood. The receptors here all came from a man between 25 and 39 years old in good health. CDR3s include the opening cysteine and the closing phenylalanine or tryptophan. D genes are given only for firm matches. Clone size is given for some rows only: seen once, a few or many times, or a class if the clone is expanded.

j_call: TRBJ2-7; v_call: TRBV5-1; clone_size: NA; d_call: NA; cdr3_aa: CASSGGYEQYF; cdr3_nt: TGCGCCAGCTCCGGTGGATACGAGCAGTACTTC
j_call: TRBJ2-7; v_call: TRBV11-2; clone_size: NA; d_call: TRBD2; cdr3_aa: CASSLRGGLAGGSYEQYF; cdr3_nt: TGTGCCAGCAGCTTAAGGGGGGGACTAGCGGGAGGGTCTTACGAGCAGTACTTC
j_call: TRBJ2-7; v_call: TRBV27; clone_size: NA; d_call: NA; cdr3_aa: CASSLSTRGYEQYF; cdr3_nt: TGTGCCAGCAGTTTATCGACCCGGGGGTACGAGCAGTACTTC
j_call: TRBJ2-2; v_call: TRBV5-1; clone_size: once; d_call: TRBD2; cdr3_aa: CASKGSSAGVSTGELFF; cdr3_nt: TGCGCCAGCAAGGGGAGTTCTGCGGGAGTAAGCACCGGGGAGCTGTTTTTT
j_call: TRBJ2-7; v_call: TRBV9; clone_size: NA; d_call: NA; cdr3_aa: CASSVEAGLYEQYF; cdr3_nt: TGTGCCAGCAGCGTCGAGGCGGGATTATACGAGCAGTACTTC
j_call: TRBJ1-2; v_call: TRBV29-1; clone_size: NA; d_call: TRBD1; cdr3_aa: CSVTDRGSYGYTF; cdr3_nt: TGCAGCGTAACCGACAGGGGAAGCTATGGCTACACCTTC
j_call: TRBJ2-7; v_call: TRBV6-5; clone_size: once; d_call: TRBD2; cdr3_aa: CASTYGGAGPYEQYF; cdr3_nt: TGTGCCAGCACCTACGGGGGGGCTGGACCCTACGAGCAGTACTTC
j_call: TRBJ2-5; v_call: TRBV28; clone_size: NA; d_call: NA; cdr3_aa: CASSPARKETQYF; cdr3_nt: TGTGCCAGCAGTCCGGCCCGAAAGGAGACCCAGTACTTC
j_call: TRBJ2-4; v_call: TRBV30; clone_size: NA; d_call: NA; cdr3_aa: CAWSVQAGSQNIQYF; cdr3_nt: TGTGCCTGGAGTGTACAAGCTGGTTCCCAAAACATTCAGTACTTC
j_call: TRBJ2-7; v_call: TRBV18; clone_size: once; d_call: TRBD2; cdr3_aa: CASSLGLAGEYEQYF; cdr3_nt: TGTGCCAGCTCACTCGGACTAGCGGGAGAATACGAGCAGTACTTC
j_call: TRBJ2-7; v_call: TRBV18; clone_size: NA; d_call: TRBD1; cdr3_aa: CASSLKWTGDFSYEQYF; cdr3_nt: TGTGCCAGCTCACTCAAGTGGACAGGGGATTTTTCCTACGAGCAGTACTTC
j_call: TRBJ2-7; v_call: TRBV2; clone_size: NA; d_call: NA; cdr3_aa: CASSESINGYGASYEQYF; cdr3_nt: TGTGCCAGCAGTGAAAGTATAAATGGATATGGGGCATCCTACGAGCAGTACTTC
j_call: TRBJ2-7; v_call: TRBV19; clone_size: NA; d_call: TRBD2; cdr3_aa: CASRSGLAGGGEQYF; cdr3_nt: TGTGCCAGTAGGTCGGGACTAGCGGGAGGGGGCGAGCAGTACTTC
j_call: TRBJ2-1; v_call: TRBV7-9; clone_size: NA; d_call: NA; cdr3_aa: CASSLVRIGKNEQFF; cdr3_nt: TGTGCCAGCAGCTTAGTGAGGATCGGGAAGAATGAGCAGTTCTTC
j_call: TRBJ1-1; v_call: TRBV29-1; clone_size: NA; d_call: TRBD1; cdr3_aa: CSVWTGGVSGTEAFF; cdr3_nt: TGCAGCGTTTGGACAGGGGGCGTATCGGGCACTGAAGCTTTCTTT
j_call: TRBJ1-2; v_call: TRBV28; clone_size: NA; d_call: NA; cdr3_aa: CASSFRHPRGYTF; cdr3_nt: TGTGCCAGCAGTTTTAGACACCCCAGGGGCTACACCTTC
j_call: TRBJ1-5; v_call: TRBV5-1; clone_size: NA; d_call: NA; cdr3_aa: CASSLSLGGVEPQHF; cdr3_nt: TGCGCCAGCAGCTTGAGTCTAGGAGGGGTTGAGCCCCAGCATTTT
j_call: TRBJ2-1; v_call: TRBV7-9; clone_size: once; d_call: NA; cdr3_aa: CASIGTAYNEQFF; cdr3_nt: TGTGCCAGCATCGGGACGGCCTACAATGAGCAGTTCTTC
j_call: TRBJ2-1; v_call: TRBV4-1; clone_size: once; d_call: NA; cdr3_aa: CASSQDLEGEQFF; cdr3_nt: TGCGCCAGCAGCCAAGACTTAGAGGGGGAGCAGTTCTTC
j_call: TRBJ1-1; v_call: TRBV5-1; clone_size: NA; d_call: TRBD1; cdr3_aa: CASSLGQGLNTEAFF; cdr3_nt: TGCGCCAGCAGCTTGGGACAGGGCCTGAACACTGAAGCTTTCTTT
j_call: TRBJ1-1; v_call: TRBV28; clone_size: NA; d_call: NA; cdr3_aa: CASSFFGRRALGSTEAFF; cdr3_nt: TGTGCCAGCAGTTTCTTCGGGCGGAGGGCTTTGGGGTCCACTGAAGCTTTCTTT
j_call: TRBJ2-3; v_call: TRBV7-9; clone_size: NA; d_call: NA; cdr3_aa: CASRWGNDTQYF; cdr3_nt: TGTGCCAGCAGATGGGGAAACGATACGCAGTATTTT
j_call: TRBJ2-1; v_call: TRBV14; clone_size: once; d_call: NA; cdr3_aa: CASSREKISNEQFF; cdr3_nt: TGTGCCAGTTCCAGGGAGAAAATTAGCAATGAGCAGTTCTTC
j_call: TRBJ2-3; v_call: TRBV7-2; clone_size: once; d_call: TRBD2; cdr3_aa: CASSWTSSGSLRTDTQYF; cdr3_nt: TGTGCCAGCAGCTGGACCTCTAGCGGGAGCCTTCGCACAGATACGCAGTATTTT
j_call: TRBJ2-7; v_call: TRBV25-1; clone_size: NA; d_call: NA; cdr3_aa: CASSELASSYEQYF; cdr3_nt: TGTGCCAGCAGTGAATTGGCCAGCTCCTACGAGCAGTACTTC
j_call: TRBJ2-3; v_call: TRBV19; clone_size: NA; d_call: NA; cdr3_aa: CASSALMLPDTQYF; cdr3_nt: TGTGCCAGTAGTGCTCTGATGCTTCCAGATACGCAGTATTTT
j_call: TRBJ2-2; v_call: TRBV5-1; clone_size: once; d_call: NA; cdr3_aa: CASSTSYTGELFF; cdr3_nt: TGCGCCAGCAGCACCTCATACACCGGGGAGCTGTTTTTT
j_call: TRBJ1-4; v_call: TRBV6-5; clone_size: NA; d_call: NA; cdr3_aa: CASRTGTTNEKLFF; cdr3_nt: TGTGCCAGCAGAACAGGGACAACTAATGAAAAACTGTTTTTT
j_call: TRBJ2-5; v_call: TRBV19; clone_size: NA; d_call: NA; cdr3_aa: CASSMGGLAETQYF; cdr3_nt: TGTGCCAGTAGTATGGGGGGGCTAGCGGAAACCCAGTACTTC
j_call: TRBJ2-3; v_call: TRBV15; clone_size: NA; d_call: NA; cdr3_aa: CATSRLWNTQYF; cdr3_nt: TGTGCCACCAGCAGGCTCTGGAATACGCAGTATTTT
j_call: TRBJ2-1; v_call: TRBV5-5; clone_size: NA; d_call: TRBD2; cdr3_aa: CASSSTGTSGYWEQFF; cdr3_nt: TGTGCCAGCAGCTCCACCGGGACTAGCGGGTACTGGGAGCAGTTCTTC
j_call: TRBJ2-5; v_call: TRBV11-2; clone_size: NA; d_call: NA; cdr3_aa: CASSLESSKETQYF; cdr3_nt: TGTGCCAGCAGCTTAGAATCTAGCAAAGAGACCCAGTACTTC
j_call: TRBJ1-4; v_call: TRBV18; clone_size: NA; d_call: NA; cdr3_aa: CASSPRPGDEKLFF; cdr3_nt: TGTGCCAGCTCACCACGCCCAGGGGATGAAAAACTGTTTTTT
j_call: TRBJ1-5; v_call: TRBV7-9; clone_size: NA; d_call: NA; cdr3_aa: CASSWTTENQPQHF; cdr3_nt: TGTGCCAGCAGCTGGACGACAGAGAATCAGCCCCAGCATTTT
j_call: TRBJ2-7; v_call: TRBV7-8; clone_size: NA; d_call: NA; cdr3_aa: CASSRTGSGSYEQYF; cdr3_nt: TGTGCCAGCAGCAGAACAGGGAGTGGGTCCTACGAGCAGTACTTC
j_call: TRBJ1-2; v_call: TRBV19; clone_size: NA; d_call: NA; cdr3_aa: CASRIRVSGYTF; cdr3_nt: TGTGCCAGTAGGATACGGGTCTCTGGCTACACCTTC
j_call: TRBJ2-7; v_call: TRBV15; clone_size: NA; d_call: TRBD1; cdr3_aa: CATSTGKTGGAEQYF; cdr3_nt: TGTGCCACCAGCACGGGTAAGACAGGGGGTGCCGAGCAGTACTTC
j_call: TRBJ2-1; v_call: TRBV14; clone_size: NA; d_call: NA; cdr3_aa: CASSLGSIGEQFF; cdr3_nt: TGTGCCAGCAGCCTCGGTAGTATAGGCGAGCAGTTCTTC
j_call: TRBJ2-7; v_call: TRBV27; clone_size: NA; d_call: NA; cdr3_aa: CASRQSRDHYEQYF; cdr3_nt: TGTGCCAGCAGGCAGTCCCGGGACCATTACGAGCAGTACTTC
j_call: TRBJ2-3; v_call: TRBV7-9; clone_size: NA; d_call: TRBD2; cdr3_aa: CASSPRTSGRASTDTQYF; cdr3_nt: TGTGCCAGCAGCCCTCGGACTAGCGGGAGGGCTAGCACAGATACGCAGTATTTT